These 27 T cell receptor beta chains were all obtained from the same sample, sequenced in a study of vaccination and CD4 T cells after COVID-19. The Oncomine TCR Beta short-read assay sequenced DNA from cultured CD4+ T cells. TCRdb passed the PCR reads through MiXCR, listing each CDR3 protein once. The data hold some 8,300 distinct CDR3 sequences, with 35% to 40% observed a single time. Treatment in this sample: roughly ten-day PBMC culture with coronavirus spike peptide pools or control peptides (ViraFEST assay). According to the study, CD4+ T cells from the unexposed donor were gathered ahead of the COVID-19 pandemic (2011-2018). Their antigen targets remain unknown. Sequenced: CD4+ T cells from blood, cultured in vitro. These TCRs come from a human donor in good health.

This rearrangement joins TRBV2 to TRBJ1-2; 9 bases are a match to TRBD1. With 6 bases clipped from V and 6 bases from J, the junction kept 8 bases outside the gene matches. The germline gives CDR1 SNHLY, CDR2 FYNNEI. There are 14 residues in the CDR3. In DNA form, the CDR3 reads TGTGCCAGCAGCCGGACAGGGGTCGATCATGGCTACACCTTC. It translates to CASSRTGVDHGYTF. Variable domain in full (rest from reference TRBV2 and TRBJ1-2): EPEVTQTPSHQVTQMGQEVILRCVPISNHLYFYWYRQILGQKVEFLVSFYNNEISEKSEIFDDQFSVERPDGSNFTLKIRSTKLEDSAMYFCASSRTGVDHGYTFGSGTRLTVV.

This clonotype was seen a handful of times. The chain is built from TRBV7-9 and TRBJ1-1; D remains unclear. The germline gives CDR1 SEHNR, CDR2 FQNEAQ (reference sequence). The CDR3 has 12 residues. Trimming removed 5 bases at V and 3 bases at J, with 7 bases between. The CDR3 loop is CASSPQDTEAFF. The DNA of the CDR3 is TGTGCCAGCAGCCCTCAGGACACTGAAGCTTTCTTT.

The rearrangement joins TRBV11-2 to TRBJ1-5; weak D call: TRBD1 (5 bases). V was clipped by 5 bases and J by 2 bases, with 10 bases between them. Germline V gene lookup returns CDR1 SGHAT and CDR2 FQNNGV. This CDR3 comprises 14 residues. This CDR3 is CASSREGGNQPQHF. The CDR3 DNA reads TGTGCCAGCAGCCGCGAAGGGGGCAATCAGCCCCAGCATTTT.

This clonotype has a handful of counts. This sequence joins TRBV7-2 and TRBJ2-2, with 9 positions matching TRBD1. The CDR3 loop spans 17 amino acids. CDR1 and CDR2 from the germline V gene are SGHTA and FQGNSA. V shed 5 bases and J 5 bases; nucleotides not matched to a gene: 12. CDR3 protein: CASSRSRDRVTTGELFF. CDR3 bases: TGTGCCAGCAGCCGGTCTCGGGACAGGGTGACTACCGGGGAGCTGTTTTTT. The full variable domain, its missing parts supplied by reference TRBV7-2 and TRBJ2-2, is GAGVSQSPSNKVTEKGKDVELRCDPISGHTALYWYRQSLGQGLEFLIYFQGNSAPDKSGLPSDRFSAERTGGSVSTLTIQRTQQEDSAVYLCASSRSRDRVTTGELFFGEGSRLTVL.

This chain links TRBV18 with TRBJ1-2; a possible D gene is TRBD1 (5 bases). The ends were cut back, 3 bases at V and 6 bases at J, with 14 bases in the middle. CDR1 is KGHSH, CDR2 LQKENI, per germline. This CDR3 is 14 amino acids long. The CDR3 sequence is CASSPEERGNGYTF. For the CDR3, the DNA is TGTGCCAGCTCACCGGAGGAACGGGGGAATGGCTACACCTTC.

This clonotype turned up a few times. As DNA, the CDR3 is TGTGCCAGCAGCCTAGGGACTGAGTATGGCTACACCTTC. Translation: CASSLGTEYGYTF. V and J are TRBV7-9 and TRBJ1-2, with a weak D call TRBD1 (5 bases). Trimming left V 5 bases short and J 5 bases short, with 12 bases between. The CDR3 runs 13 residues. Germline V lookup: CDR1 SEHNR, CDR2 FQNEAQ (reference sequence).

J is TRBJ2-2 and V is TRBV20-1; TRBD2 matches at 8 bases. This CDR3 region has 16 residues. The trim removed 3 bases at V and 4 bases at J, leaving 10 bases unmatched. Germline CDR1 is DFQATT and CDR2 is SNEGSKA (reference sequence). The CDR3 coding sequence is TGCAGTGCTAGTTCACCCTTAGCGGGGACCACCGGGGAGCTGTTTTTT. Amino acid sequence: CSASSPLAGTTGELFF.

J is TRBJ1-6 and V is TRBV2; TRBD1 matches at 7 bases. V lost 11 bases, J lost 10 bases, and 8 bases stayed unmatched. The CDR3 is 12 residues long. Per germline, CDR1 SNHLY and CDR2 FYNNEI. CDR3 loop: CASGTANSPLHF. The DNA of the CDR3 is TGTGCCTCCGGGACAGCGAACTCACCCCTCCACTTT.

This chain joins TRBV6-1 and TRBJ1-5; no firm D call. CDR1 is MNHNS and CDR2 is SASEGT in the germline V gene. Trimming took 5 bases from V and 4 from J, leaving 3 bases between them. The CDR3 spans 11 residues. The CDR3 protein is CASSNNQPQHF. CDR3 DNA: TGTGCCAGCAGTAATAATCAGCCCCAGCATTTT.

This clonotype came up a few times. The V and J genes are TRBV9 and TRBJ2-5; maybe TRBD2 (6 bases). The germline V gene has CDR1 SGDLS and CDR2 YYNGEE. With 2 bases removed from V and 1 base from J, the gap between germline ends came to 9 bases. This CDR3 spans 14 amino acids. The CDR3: CASSVSGIQETQYF. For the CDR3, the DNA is TGTGCCAGCAGCGTTAGCGGTATCCAAGAGACCCAGTACTTC.

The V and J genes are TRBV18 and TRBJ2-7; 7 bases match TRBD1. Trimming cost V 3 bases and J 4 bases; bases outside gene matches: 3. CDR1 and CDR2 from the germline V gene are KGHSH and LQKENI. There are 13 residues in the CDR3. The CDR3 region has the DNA TGTGCCAGCTCACCGGGACAGACTTACGAGCAGTACTTC. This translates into CASSPGQTYEQYF.

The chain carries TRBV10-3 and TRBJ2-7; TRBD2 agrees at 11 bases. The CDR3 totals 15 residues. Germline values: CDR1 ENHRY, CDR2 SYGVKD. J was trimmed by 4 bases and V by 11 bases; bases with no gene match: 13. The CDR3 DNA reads TGTGCCGCCCAGGCGGGGACTAGCGGTGTTTACGAGCAGTACTTC. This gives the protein CAAQAGTSGVYEQYF.

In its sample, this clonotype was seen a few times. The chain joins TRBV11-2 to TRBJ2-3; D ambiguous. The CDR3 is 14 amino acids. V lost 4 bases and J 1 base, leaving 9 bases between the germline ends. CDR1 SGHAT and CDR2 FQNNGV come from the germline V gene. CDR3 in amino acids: CASSSDWGTDTQYF. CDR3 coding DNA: TGTGCCAGCAGCTCCGACTGGGGCACAGATACGCAGTATTTT.

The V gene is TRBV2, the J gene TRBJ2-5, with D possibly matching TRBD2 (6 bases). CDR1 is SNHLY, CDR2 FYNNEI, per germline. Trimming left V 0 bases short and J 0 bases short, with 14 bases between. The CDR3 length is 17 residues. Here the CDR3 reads CASSEAGRGAYQETQYF. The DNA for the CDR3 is TGTGCCAGCAGTGAAGCTGGCCGCGGGGCCTACCAAGAGACCCAGTACTTC. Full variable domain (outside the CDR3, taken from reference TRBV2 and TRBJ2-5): EPEVTQTPSHQVTQMGQEVILRCVPISNHLYFYWYRQILGQKVEFLVSFYNNEISEKSEIFDDQFSVERPDGSNFTLKIRSTKLEDSAMYFCASSEAGRGAYQETQYFGPGTRLLVL.

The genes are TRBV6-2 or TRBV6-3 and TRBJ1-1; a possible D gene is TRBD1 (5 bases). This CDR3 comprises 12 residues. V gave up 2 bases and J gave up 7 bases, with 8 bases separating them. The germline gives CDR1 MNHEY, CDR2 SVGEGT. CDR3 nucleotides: TGTGCCAGCAGTTACCTGAGGGGTGAAGCTTTCTTT. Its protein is CASSYLRGEAFF.

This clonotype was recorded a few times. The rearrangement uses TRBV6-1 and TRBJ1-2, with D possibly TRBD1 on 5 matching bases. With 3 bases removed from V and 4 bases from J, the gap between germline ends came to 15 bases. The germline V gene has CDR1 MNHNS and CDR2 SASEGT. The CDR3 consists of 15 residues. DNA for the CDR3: TGTGCCAGCAGTGACGGCGGGAGGGGCTCCTATGGCTACACCTTC. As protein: CASSDGGRGSYGYTF.

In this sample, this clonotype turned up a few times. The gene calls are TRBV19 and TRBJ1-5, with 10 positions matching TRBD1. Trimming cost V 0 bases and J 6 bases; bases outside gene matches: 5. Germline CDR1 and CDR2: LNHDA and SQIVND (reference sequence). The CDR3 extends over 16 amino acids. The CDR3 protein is CASSIERQGAGQPQHF. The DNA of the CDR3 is TGTGCCAGTAGTATAGAGAGACAGGGGGCGGGTCAGCCCCAGCATTTT.

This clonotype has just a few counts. DNA of the CDR3: TGTGCCAGCAGTGAAACCGGGACAGCCTATGGCTACACCTTC. This codes for CASSETGTAYGYTF. J is TRBJ1-2 and V is TRBV6-1, with 7 nucleotides matching TRBD1. CDR1 is MNHNS and CDR2 is SASEGT in the germline V gene. With V trimmed by 2 bases and J by 4 bases, 4 bases remained unmatched. CDR3 length equals 14 residues.

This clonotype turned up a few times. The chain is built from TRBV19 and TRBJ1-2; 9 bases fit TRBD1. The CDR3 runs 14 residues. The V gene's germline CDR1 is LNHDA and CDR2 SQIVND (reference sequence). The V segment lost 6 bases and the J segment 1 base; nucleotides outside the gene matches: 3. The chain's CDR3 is CASSYRGHNYGYTF. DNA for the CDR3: TGTGCCAGTAGCTACAGGGGGCATAACTATGGCTACACCTTC.

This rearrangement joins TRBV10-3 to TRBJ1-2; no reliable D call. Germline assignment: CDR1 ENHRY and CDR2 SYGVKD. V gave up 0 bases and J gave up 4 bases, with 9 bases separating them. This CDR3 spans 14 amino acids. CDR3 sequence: CAISESTGAYGYTF. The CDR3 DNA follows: TGTGCCATCAGTGAGTCAACGGGAGCCTATGGCTACACCTTC.

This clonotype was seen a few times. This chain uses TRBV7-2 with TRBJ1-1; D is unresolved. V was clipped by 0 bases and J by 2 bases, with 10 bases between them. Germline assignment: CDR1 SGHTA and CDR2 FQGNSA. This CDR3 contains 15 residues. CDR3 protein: CASSLAPIQNTEAFF. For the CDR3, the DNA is TGTGCCAGCAGCTTAGCACCTATCCAAAACACTGAAGCTTTCTTT.

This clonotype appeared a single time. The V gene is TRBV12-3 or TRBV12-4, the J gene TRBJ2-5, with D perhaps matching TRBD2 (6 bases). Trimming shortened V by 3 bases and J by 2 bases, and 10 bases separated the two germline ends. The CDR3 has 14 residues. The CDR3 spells CASSLGLRQETQYF. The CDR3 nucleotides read TGTGCCAGCAGTTTGGGACTTCGACAAGAGACCCAGTACTTC.

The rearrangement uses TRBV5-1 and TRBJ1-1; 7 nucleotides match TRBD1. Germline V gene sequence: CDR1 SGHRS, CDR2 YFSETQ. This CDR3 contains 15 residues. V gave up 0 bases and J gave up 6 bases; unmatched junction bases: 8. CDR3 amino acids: CASSLGHRDSAEAFF. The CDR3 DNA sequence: TGCGCCAGCAGCTTGGGGCACAGGGACAGCGCTGAAGCTTTCTTT.

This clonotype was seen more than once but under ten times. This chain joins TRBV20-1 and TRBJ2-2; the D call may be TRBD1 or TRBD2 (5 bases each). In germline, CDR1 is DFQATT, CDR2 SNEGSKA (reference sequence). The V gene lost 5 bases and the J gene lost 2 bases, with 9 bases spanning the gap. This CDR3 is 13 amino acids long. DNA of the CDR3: TGCAGTGCTGGGGGTACTAACACCGGGGAGCTGTTTTTT. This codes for CSAGGTNTGELFF.

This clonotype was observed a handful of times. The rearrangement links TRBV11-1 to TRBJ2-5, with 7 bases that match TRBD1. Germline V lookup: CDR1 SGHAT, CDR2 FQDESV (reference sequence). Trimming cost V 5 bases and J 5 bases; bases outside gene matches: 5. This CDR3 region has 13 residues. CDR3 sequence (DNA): TGTGCCAGCAGCCAAGGGGGCTGGGAGACCCAGTACTTC. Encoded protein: CASSQGGWETQYF.

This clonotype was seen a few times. This chain's CDR3 is CASSLAGGRTEAFF. The CDR3 coding sequence is TGCGCCAGCAGCTTGGCCGGGGGGAGGACTGAAGCTTTCTTT. The chain combines TRBV5-1 with TRBJ1-1, with D possibly TRBD1 on 5 matching bases. CDR1 and CDR2 (germline): SGHRS, YFSETQ. V was shortened by 0 bases and J by 5 bases, with 11 bases between the two germline ends. The CDR3 loop spans 14 amino acids.

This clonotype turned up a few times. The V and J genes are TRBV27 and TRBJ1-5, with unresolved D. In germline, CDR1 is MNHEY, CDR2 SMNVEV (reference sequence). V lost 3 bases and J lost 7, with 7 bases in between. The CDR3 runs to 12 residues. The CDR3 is CASSFMGQPQHF. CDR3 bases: TGTGCCAGCAGTTTTATGGGACAGCCCCAGCATTTT.